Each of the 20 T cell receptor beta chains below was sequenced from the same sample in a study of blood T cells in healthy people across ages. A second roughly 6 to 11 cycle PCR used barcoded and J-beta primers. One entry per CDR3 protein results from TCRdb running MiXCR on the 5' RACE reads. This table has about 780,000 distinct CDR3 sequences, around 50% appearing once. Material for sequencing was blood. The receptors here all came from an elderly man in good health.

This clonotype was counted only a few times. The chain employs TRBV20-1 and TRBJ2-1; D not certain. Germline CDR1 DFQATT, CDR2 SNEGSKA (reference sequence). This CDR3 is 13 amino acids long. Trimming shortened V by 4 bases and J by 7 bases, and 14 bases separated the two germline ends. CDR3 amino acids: CSAKGLEKNEQFF. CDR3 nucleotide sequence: TGCAGTGCTAAAGGGTTAGAAAAGAATGAGCAGTTCTTC.

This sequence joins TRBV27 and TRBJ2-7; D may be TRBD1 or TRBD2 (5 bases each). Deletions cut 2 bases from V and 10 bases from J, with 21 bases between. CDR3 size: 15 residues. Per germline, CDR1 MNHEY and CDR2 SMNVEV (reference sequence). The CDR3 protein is CASSLSGFTLRDQYF. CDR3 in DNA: TGTGCCAGCAGTTTAAGTGGATTCACCTTAAGGGACCAGTACTTC.

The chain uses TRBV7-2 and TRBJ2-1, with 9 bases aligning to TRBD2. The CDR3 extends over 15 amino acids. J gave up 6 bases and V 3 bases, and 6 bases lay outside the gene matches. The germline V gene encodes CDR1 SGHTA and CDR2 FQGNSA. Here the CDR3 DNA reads TGTGCCAGCAGCTTCCGACTAGCGGCCGGCAATGAGCAGTTCTTC. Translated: CASSFRLAAGNEQFF.

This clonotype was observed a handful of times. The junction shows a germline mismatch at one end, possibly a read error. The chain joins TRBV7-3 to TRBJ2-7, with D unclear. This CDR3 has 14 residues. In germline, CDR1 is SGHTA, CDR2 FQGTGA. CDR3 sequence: CACSLMTTAYEQYF. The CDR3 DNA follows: TGTGCCTGCAGCTTAATGACCACTGCCTACGAGCAGTACTTC.

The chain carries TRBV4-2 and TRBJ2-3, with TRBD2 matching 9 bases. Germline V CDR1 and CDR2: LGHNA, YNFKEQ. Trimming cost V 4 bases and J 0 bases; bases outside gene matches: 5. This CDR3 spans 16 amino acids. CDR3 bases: TGTGCCAGCAGCCTAGGACTAGCGAGGAGCACAGATACGCAGTATTTT. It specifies CASSLGLARSTDTQYF.

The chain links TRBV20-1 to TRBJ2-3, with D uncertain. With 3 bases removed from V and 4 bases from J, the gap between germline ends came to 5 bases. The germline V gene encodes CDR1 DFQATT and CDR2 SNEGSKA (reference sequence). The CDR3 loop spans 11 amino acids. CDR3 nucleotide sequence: TGCAGTGCTAGGTTTCCAGATACGCAGTATTTT. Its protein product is CSARFPDTQYF.

This CDR3 is CASSEGVAVGYNEQFF. The CDR3 DNA reads as TGTGCCAGCAGCGAGGGGGTAGCGGTAGGTTACAATGAGCAGTTCTTC. The chain links TRBV2 to TRBJ2-1, with D possibly being TRBD1 or TRBD2 (6 bases each). CDR3 length: 16 residues. The V end was cut by 6 bases, the J end by 4 bases, with 19 bases between. Germline loops: CDR1 SNHLY, CDR2 FYNNEI.

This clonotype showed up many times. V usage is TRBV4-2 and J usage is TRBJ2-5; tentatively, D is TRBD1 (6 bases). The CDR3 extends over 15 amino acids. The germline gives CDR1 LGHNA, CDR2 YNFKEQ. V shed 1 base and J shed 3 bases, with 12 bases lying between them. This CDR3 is CASSQATDRKETQYF. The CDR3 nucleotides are TGTGCCAGCAGCCAAGCGACCGACAGGAAAGAGACCCAGTACTTC.

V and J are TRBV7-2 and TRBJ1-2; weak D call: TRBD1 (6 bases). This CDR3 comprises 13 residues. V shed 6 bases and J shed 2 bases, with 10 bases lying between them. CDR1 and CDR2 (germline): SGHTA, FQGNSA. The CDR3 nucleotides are TGTGCCAGCAGATTTGGACAGAACTATGGCTACACCTTC. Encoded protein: CASRFGQNYGYTF.

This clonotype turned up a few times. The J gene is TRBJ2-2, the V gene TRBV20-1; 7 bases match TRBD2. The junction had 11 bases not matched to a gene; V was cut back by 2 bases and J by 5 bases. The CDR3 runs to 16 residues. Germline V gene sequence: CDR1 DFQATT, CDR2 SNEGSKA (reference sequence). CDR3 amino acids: CSARSTPSGLTGELFF. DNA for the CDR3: TGCAGTGCTAGATCCACCCCTAGCGGACTTACCGGGGAGCTGTTTTTT.

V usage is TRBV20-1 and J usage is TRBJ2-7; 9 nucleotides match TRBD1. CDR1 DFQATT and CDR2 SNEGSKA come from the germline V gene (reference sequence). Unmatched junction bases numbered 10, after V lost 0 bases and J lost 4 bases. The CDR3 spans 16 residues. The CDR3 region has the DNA TGCAGTGCTAGAGATCAGAGGGGGACAGGGTTATACGAGCAGTACTTC. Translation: CSARDQRGTGLYEQYF.

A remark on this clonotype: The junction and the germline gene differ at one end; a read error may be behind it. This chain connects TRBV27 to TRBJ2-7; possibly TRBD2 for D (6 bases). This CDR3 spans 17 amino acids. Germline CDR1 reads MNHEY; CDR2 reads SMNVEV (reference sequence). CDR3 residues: CVSSLSGFRDLTYEQYF. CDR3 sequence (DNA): TGTGTCAGCAGTTTATCAGGATTCCGGGACTTAACCTACGAGCAGTACTTC.

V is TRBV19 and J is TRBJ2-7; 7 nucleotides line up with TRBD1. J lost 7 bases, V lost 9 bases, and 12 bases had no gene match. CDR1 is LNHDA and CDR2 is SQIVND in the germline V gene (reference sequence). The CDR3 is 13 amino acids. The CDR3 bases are TGTGCCAGCCAACCAAGATCAGGGGGAGAGCAGTACTTC. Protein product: CASQPRSGGEQYF.

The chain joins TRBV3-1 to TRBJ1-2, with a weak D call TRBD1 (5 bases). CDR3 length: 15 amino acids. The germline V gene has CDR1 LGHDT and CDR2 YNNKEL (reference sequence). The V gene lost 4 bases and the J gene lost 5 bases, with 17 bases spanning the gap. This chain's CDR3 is CASSRTGDGEYGYTF. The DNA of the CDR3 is TGTGCCAGCAGCCGAACTGGGGACGGAGAATATGGCTACACCTTC.

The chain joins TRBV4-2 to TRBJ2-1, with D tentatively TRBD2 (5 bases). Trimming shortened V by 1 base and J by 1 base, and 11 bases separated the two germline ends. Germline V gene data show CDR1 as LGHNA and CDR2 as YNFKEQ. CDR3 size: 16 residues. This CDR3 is CASSQVGVRSYNEQFF. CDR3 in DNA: TGTGCCAGCAGCCAAGTCGGGGTGCGGTCCTACAATGAGCAGTTCTTC.

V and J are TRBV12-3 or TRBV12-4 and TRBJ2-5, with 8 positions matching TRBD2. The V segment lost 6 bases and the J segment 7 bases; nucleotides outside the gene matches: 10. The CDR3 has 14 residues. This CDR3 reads CASSQSGSGATQYF. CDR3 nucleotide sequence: TGTGCCAGCAGCCAAAGCGGGAGTGGTGCGACCCAGTACTTC.

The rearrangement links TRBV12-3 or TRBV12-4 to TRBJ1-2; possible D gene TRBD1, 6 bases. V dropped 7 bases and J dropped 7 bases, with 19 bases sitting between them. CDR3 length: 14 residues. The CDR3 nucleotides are TGTGCCAGCACGCGGACAGCCACAGACTTTGGCTACACCTTC. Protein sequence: CASTRTATDFGYTF.

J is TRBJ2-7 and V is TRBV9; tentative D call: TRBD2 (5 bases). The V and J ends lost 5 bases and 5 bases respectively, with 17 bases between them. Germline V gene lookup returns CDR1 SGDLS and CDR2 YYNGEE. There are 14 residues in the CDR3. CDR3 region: CASSPCEVGDEQYF. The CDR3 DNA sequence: TGTGCCAGCAGTCCCTGCGAGGTGGGAGACGAGCAGTACTTC.

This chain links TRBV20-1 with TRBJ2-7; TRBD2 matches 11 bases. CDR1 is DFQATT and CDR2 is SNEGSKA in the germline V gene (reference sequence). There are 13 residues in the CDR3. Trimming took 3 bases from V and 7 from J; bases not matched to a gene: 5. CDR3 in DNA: TGCAGTGCTAGGACTAGCGGGACCAATGAGCAGTACTTC. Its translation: CSARTSGTNEQYF.

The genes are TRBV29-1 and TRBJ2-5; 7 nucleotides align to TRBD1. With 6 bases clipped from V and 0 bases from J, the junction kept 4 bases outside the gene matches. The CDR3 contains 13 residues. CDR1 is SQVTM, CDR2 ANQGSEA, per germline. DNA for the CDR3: TGCAGCGTCGCAGACAGGGACCAAGAGACCCAGTACTTC. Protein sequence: CSVADRDQETQYF.